This TCR beta chain was sequenced during a study of T cell responses to AZD1222 COVID-19 vaccine. General study points: Clonal diversity may have been underestimated, and the donors were mostly white British, with more females than males. Vaccine-related CD4 TCRs covered spike, predominating at 160-218 and 743-854. Among spike-specific TCRs, nearly half reportedly target unmutated variant regions.

Clones were sequenced by immunoSEQ multiplex PCR, and TCRdb holds only the in-frame ones, with some missing. The table includes under 95,000 clones, 80% to 90% detected once. CDR1 is MDHEN, CDR2 SYDVKM, per germline. There are 11 residues in the CDR3. The V and J ends lost 6 bases and 8 bases respectively, with 10 bases between them. A remark on this clone: Its antigen is undetermined.

The sequence was collected from an adult in good health. The rearrangement uses TRBV28 and TRBJ1-2; no clear D. Source: peripheral blood, taken on day 0 of AZD1222 vaccination. For the CDR3, the DNA is TGTGCCAGCAGACCAAGTTACGGCTACACCTTC. It specifies CASRPSYGYTF.